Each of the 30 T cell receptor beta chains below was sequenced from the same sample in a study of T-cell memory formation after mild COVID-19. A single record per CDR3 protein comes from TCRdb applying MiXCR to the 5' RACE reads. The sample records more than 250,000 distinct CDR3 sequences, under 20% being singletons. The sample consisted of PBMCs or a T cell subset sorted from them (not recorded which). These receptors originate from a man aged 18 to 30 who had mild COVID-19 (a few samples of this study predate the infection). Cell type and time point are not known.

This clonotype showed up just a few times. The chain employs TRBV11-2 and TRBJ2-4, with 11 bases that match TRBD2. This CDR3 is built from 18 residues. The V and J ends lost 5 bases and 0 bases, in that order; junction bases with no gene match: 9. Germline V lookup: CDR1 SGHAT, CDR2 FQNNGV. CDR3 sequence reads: CASSGRTSGLLAKNIQYF. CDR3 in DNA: TGTGCCAGCAGCGGGAGGACTAGCGGGCTACTAGCCAAAAACATTCAGTACTTC.

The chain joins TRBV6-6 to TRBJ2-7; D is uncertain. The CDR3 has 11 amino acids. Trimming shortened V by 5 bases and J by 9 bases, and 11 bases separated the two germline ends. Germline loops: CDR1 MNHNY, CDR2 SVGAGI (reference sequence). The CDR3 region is CASSNGLWQYV. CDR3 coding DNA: TGTGCCAGCAGTAATGGTTTGTGGCAGTACGTC.

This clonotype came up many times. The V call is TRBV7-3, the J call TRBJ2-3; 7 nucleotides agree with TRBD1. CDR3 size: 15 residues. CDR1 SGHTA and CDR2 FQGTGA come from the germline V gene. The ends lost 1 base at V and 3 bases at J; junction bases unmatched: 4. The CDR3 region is CASSLIGTATDTQYF. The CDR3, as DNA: TGTGCCAGCAGCTTAATCGGGACAGCTACAGATACGCAGTATTTT.

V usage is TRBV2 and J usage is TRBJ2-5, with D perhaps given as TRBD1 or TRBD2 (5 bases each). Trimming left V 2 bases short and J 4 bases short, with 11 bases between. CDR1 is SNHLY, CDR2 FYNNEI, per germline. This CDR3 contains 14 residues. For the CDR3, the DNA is TGTGCCAGCAGTGAACAGGGTGGAGGAGAGACCCAGTACTTC. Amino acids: CASSEQGGGETQYF.

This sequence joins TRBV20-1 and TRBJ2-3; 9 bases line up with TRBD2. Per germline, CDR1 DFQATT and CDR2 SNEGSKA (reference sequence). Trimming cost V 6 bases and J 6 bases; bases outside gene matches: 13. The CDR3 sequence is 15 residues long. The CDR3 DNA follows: TGCAGTGCCAATATGCCAGCGGGGGGATTGGATACGCAGTATTTT. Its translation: CSANMPAGGLDTQYF.

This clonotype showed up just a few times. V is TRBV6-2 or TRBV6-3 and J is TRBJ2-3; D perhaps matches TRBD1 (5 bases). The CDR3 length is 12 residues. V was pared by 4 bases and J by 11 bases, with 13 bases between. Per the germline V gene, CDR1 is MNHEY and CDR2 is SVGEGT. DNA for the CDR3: TGTGCCAGCAGTTGGGATCAGGGTGGGCAGTATTTT. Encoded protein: CASSWDQGGQYF.

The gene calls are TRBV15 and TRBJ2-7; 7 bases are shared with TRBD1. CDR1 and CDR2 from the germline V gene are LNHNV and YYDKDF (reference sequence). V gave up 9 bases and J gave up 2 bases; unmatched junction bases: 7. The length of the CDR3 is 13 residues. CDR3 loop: CATSTGQPYEQYV. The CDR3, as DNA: TGTGCCACGTCGACGGGACAGCCCTACGAGCAGTACGTC.

The CDR3 DNA sequence: TGTGCCACCAGCAGACAAGGAAATTCACCCCTCCACTTT. Translated: CATSRQGNSPLHF. V gene TRBV15 combines with J gene TRBJ1-6; D call uncertain. Trimming pared 2 bases from V and 7 bases from J, leaving 6 bases between. The V gene's germline CDR1 is LNHNV and CDR2 YYDKDF (reference sequence). The CDR3 runs 13 residues. Based on the CDR3 plus reference TRBV15 and TRBJ1-6, the full variable domain is DAMVIQNPRYQVTQFGKPVTLSCSQTLNHNVMYWYQQKSSQAPKLLFHYYDKDFNNEADTPDNFQSRRPNTSFCFLDIRSPGLGDTAMYLCATSRQGNSPLHFGNGTRLTVT.

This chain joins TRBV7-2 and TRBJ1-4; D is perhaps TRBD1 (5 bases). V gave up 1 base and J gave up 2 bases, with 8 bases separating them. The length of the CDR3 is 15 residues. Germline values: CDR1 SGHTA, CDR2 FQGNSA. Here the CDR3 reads CASSLGGNTNEKLFF. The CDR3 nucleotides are TGTGCCAGCAGCTTAGGGGGGAACACTAATGAAAAACTGTTTTTT.

The CDR3 DNA reads as TGTGCCAGCAGCTTAGAGCCAGCTGATACGCAGTATTTT. Its translation: CASSLEPADTQYF. V is TRBV7-3 and J is TRBJ2-3, with D unresolved. Germline V lookup: CDR1 SGHTA, CDR2 FQGTGA. This CDR3 is built from 13 residues. With 2 bases removed from V and 6 bases from J, the gap between germline ends came to 9 bases.

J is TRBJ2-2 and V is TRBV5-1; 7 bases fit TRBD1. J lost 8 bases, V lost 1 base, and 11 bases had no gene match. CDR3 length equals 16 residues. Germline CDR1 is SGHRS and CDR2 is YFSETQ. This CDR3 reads CASSLSPDRLWGELFF. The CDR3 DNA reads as TGCGCCAGCAGCTTGAGCCCGGACAGGCTATGGGGGGAGCTGTTTTTT.

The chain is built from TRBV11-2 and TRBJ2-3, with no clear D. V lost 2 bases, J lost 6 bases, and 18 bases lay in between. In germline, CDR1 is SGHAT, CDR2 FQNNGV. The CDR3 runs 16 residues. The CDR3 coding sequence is TGTGCCAGCAGCTTAAATCAGAAAATCTTGACGGATACGCAGTATTTT. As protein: CASSLNQKILTDTQYF.

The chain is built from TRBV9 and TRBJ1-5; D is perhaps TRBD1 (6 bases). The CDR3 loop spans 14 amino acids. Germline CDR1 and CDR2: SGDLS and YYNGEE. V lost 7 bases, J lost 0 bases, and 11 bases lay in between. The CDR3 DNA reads TGTGCCAGCGGCGGGGGCATTAGCAATCAGCCCCAGCATTTT. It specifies CASGGGISNQPQHF.

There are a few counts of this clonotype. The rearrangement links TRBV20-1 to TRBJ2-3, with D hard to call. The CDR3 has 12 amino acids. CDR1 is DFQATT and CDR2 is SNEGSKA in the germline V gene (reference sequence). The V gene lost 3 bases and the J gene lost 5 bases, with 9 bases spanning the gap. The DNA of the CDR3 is TGCAGTGCTAGGGCTGTTGGAGATACGCAGTATTTT. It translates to CSARAVGDTQYF.

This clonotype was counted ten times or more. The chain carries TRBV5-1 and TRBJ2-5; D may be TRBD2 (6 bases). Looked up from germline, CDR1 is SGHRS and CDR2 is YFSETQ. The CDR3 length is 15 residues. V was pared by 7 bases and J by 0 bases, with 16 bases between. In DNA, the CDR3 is TGCGCCAGCTCCGGCGGGGATCGCTACCAAGAGACCCAGTACTTC. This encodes CASSGGDRYQETQYF.

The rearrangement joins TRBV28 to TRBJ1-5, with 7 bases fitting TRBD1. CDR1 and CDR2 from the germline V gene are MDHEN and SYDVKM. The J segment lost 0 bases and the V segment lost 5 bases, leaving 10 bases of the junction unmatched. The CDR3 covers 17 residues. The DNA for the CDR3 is TGTGCCAGCAGTCTCCCGGGAGGGACAGATAGCAATCAGCCCCAGCATTTT. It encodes CASSLPGGTDSNQPQHF.

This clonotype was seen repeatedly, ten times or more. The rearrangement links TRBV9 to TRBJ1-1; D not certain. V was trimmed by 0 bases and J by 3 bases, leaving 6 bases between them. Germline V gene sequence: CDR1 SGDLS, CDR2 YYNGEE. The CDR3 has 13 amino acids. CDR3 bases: TGTGCCAGCAGCGTAGGAGGAGACACTGAAGCTTTCTTT. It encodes CASSVGGDTEAFF.

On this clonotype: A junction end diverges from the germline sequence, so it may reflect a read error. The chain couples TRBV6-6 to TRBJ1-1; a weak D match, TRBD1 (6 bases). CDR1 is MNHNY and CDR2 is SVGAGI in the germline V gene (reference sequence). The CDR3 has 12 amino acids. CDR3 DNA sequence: TGTGCCAGCAGTTACTCAGGGGGTGAAGCTCTCTTT. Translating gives CASSYSGGEALF.

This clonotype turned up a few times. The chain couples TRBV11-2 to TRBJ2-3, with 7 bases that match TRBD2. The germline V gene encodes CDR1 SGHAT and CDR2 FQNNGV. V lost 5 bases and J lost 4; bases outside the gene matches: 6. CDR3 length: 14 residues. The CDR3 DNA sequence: TGTGCCAGCAGCCCCACCCGGGGGGCAGATACGCAGTATTTT. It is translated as CASSPTRGADTQYF. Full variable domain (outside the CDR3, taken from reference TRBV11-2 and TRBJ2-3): EAGVAQSPRYKIIEKRQSVAFWCNPISGHATLYWYQQILGQGPKLLIQFQNNGVVDDSQLPKDRFSAERLKGVDSTLKIQPAKLEDSAVYLCASSPTRGADTQYFGPGTRLTVL.

The CDR3 DNA is TGTGCCAGCACCTTAACAGGGACTGAAGCTTTCTTT. Its protein product is CASTLTGTEAFF. The V gene is TRBV12-3 or TRBV12-4, the J gene TRBJ1-1; maybe TRBD1 (6 bases). The V and J ends lost 7 bases and 5 bases respectively, with 11 bases between them. This CDR3 is 12 amino acids long.

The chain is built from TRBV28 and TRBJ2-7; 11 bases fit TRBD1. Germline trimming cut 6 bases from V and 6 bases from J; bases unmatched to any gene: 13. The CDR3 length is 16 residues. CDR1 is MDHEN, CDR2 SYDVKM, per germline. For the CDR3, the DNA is TGTGCCAGCAGCCCACGCAGGGGACAGGGGGTATTCGAGCAGTACGTC. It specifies CASSPRRGQGVFEQYV.

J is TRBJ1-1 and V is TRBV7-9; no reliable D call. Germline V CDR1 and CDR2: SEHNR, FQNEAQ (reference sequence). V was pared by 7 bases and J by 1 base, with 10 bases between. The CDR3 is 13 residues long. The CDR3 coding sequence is TGTGCCAGCATCCTGGCGGGGAACACTGAAGCTTTCTTT. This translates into CASILAGNTEAFF.

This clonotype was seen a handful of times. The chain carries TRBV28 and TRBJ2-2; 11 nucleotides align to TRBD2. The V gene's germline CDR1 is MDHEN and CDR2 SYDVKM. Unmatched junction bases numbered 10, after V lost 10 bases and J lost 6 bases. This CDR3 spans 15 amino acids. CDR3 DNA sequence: TGTGCCACGGTAGCGGGGGGGAGCGGAGCCGGGGAGCTGTTTTTT. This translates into CATVAGGSGAGELFF.

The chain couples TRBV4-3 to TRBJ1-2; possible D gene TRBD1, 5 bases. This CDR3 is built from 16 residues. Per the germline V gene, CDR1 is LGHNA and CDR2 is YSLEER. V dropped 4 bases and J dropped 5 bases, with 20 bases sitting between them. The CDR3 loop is CASSRLPRGDRYGYTF. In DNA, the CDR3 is TGCGCCAGCAGCCGCCTCCCCCGGGGGGATCGGTATGGCTACACCTTC.

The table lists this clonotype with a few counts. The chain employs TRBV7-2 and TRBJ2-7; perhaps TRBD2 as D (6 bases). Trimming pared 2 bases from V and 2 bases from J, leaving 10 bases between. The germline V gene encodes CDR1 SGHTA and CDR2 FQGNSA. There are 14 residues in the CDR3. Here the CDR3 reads CASSLSGGTYEQYV. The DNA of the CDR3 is TGTGCCAGCAGCTTATCTGGCGGGACCTACGAGCAGTACGTC.

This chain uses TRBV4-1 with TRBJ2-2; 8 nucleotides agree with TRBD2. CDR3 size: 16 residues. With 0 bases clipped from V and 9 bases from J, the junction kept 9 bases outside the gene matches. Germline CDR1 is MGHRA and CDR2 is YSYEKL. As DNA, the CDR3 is TGCGCCAGCAGCCAAGAGGAAAATAGCGGGGAAAGGGAGCTGTTTTTT. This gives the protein CASSQEENSGERELFF.

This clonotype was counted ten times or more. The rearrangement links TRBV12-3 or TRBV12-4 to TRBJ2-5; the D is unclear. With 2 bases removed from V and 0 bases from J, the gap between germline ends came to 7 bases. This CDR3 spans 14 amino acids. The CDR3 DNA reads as TGTGCCAGCAGTTTATGGGCAGACCAAGAGACCCAGTACTTC. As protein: CASSLWADQETQYF.

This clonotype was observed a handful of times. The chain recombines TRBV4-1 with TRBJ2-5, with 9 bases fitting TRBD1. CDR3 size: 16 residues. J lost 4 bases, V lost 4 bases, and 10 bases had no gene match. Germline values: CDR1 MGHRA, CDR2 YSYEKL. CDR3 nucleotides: TGCGCCAGCAGCCCCAGGACAGGGGTCGTCGTAGAGACCCAGTACTTC. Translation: CASSPRTGVVVETQYF.

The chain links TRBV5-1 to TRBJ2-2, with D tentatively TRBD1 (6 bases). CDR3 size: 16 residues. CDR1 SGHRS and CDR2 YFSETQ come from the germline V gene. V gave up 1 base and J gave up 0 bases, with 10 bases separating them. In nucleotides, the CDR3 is TGCGCCAGCAGCTTGATATGGACAGCGAACACCGGGGAGCTGTTTTTT. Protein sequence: CASSLIWTANTGELFF.

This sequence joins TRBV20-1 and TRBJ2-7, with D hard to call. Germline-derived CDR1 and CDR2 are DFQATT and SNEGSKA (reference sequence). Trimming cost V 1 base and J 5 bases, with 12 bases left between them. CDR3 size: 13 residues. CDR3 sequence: CSARGQGPHEQYV. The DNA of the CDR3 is TGCAGTGCTAGAGGCCAAGGGCCTCACGAGCAGTACGTC.